This TCR beta chain is from a study of T cell responses to AZD1222 COVID-19 vaccine. This table comes from immunoSEQ multiplex PCR, and its TCRdb copy is limited to in-frame clones, with some not included. The sample records 150,000 to 200,000 clones, around 92% being singletons. Points on this clone: The antigen remains undetermined.

General study findings and limits: Per reports, nearly half of all spike-specific TCRs target regions that are unmutated in variants.

Trimming at V came to 5 bases and at J to 2 bases, leaving 15 bases not matched to a gene. The CDR3 is 19 residues long. CDR1 LNHDA and CDR2 SQIVND come from the germline V gene (reference sequence). This chain links TRBV19 with TRBJ2-2, with TRBD2 matching over 9 bases. The origin of this receptor is an adult in good health. The sequencing here drew on peripheral blood, taken on day 0 of AZD1222 vaccination. CDR3 nucleotide sequence: TGTGCCAGTAGTTCCAATCTTTATAGCGGGGGAACTAACACCGGGGAGCTGTTTTTT. Protein: CASSSNLYSGGTNTGELFF.